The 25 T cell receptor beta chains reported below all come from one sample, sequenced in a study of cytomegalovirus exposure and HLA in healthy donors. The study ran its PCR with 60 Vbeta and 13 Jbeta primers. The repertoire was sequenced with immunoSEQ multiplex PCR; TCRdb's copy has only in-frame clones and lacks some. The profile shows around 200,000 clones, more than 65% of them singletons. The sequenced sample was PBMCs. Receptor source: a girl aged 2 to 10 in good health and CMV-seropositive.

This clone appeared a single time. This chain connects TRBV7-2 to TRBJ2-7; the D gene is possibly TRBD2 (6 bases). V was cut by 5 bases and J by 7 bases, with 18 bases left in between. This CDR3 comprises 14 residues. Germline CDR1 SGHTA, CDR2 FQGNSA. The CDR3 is CASSDRASVREQYF. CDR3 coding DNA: TGTGCCAGCAGCGACCGGGCTAGCGTGCGAGAGCAGTACTTC.

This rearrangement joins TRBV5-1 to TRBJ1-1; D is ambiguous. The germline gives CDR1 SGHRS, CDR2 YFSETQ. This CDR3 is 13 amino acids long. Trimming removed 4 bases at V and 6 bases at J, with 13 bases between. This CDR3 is CASSQWAGAEAFF. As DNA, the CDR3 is TGCGCCAGCAGCCAGTGGGCAGGCGCTGAAGCTTTCTTT.

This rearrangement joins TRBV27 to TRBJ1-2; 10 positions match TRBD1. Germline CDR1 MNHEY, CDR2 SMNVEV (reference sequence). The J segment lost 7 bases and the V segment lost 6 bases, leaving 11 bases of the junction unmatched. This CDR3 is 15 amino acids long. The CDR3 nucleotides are TGTGCCAGCAGGGGGACAGGGGTCAAAGTCCCTGGCTACACCTTC. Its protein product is CASRGTGVKVPGYTF.

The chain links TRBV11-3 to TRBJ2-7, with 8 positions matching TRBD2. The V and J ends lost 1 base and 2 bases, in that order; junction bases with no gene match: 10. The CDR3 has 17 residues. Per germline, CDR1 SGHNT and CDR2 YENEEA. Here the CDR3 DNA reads TGTGCCAGCAGCTTAGGTTGGAGCGGGAGCTCCGCCTACGAGCAGTACTTC. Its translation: CASSLGWSGSSAYEQYF.

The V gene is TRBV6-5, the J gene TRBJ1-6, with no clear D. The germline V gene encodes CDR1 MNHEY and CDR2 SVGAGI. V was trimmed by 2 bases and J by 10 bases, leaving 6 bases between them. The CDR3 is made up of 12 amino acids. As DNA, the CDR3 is TGTGCCAGCAGTTACAGGGAGTCACCCCTCCACTTT. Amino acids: CASSYRESPLHF.

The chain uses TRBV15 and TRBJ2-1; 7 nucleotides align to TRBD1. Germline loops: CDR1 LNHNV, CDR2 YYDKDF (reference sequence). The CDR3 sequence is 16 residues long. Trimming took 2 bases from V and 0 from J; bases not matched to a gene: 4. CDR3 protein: CATSRRQGTSYNEQFF. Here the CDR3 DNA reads TGTGCCACCAGCAGAAGACAGGGTACCTCCTACAATGAGCAGTTCTTC. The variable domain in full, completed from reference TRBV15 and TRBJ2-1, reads DAMVIQNPRYQVTQFGKPVTLSCSQTLNHNVMYWYQQKSSQAPKLLFHYYDKDFNNEADTPDNFQSRRPNTSFCFLDIRSPGLGDTAMYLCATSRRQGTSYNEQFFGPGTRLTVL.

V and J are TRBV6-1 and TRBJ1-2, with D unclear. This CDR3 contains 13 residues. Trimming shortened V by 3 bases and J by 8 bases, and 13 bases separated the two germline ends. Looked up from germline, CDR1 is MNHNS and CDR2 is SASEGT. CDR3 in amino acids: CASSDTPSWGYTF. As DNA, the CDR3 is TGTGCCAGCAGTGACACACCTTCGTGGGGCTACACCTTC.

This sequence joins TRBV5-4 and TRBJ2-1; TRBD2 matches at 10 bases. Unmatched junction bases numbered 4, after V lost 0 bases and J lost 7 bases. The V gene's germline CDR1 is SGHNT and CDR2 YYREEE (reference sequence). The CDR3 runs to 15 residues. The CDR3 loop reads CASSLVSGRWNEQFF. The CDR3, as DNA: TGTGCCAGCAGCTTGGTTAGCGGGAGGTGGAATGAGCAGTTCTTC.

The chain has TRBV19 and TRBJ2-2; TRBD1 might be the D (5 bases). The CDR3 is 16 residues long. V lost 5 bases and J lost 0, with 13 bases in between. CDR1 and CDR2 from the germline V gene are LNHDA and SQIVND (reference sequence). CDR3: CASSELDKTNTGELFF. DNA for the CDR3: TGTGCCAGTAGTGAGTTGGACAAAACGAACACCGGGGAGCTGTTTTTT.

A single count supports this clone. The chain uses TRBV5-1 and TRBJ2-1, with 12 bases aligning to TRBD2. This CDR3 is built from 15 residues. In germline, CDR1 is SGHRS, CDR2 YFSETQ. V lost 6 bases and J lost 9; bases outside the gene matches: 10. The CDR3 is CASTSSGGVPSEQFF. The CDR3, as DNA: TGCGCCAGCACTTCTAGCGGGGGGGTCCCTAGTGAGCAGTTCTTC.

The CDR3 DNA sequence: TGTGCCATCAGGCCCCCCCGCGGCCCCTACGCCCACGAGCAGTACTTC. It yields the protein CAIRPPRGPYAHEQYF. The chain joins TRBV10-3 to TRBJ2-7, with no clear D. The CDR3 loop spans 16 amino acids. Per the germline V gene, CDR1 is ENHRY and CDR2 is SYGVKD. The V and J ends lost 6 bases and 5 bases respectively, with 23 bases between them.

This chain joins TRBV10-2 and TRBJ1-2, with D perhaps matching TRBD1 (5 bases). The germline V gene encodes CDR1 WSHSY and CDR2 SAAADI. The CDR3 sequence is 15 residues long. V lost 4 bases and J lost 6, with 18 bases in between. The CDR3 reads CASSAPTGLGDGYTF. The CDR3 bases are TGCGCCAGCAGTGCCCCCACAGGTTTAGGTGATGGCTACACCTTC.

For the CDR3, the DNA is TGTGCCAGCAGGGCGGGACAGATATCCTACGAGCAGTACTTC. Protein: CASRAGQISYEQYF. The V and J genes are TRBV6-1 and TRBJ2-7; D perhaps matches TRBD1 (7 bases). There are 14 residues in the CDR3. The V end was cut by 6 bases, the J end by 1 base, with 13 bases between. Germline CDR1 MNHNS, CDR2 SASEGT.

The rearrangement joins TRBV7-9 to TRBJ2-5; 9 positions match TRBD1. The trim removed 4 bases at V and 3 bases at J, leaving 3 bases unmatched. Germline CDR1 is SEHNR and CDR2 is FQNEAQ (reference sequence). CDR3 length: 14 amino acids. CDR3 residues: CASSSGTGKETQYF. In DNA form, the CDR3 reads TGTGCCAGCAGCTCGGGGACAGGGAAAGAGACCCAGTACTTC.

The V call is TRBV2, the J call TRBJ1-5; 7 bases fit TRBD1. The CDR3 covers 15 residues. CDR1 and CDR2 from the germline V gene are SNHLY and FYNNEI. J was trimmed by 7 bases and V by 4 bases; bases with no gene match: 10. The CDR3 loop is CASSAQTGISQPQHF. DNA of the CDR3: TGTGCCAGCAGTGCGCAGACAGGGATTTCCCAGCCCCAGCATTTT.

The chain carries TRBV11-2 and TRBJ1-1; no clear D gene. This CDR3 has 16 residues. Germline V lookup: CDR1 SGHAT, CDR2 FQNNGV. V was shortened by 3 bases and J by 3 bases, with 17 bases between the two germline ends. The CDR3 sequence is CASSFVEGFHDTEAFF. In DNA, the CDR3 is TGTGCCAGCAGCTTTGTCGAGGGTTTCCATGACACTGAAGCTTTCTTT.

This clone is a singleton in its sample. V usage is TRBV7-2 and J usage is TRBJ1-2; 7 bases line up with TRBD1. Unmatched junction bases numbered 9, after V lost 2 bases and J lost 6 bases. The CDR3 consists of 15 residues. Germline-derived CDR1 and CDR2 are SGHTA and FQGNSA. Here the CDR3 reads CASSLPGQAFHGYTF. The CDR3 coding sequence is TGTGCCAGCAGCTTACCCGGACAGGCCTTCCATGGCTACACCTTC.

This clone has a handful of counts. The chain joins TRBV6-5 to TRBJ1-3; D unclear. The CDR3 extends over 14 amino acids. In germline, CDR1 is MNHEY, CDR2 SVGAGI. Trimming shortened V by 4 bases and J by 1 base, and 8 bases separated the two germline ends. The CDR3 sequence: CASSFGHSGNTIYF. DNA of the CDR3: TGTGCCAGCAGTTTTGGCCATTCTGGAAACACCATATATTTT.

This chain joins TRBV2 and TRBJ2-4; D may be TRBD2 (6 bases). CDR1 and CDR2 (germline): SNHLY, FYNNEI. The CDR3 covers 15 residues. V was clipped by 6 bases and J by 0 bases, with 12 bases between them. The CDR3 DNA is TGTGCCAGCAGACCTAGCGAACTAGCCAAAAACATTCAGTACTTC. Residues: CASRPSELAKNIQYF.

The CDR3 DNA is TGTGCCAGCAGTGGGATGGGACAGACTCAAGAGACCCAGTACTTC. It is translated as CASSGMGQTQETQYF. The chain uses TRBV6-1 and TRBJ2-5, with TRBD1 identical over 7 bases. The V gene's germline CDR1 is MNHNS and CDR2 SASEGT. This CDR3 is built from 15 residues. V gave up 4 bases and J gave up 2 bases; unmatched junction bases: 7.

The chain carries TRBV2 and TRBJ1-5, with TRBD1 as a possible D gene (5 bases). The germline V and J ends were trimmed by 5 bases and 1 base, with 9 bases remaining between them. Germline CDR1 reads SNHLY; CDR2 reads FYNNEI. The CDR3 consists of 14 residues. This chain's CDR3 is CASSRGASNQPQHF. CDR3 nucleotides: TGTGCCAGCAGTCGCGGGGCCAGCAATCAGCCCCAGCATTTT.

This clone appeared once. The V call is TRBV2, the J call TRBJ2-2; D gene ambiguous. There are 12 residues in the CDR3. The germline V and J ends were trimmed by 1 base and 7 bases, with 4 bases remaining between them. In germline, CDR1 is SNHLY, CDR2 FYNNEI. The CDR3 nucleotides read TGTGCCAGCAGTGAAGTCGGCGGGGAGCTGTTTTTT. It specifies CASSEVGGELFF.

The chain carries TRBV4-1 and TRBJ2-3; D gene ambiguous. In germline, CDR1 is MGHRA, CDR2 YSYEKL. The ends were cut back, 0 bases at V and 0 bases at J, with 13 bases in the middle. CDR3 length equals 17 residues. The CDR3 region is CASSQEGVTSSTDTQYF. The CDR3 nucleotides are TGCGCCAGCAGCCAAGAGGGTGTGACTTCGAGCACAGATACGCAGTATTTT.

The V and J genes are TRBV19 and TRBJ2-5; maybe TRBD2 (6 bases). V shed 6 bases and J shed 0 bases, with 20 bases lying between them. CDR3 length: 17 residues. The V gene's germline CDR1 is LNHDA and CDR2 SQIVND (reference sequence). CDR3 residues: CASSHRTIMSYQETQYF. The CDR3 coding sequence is TGTGCCAGTAGCCATAGGACTATCATGTCGTACCAAGAGACCCAGTACTTC.

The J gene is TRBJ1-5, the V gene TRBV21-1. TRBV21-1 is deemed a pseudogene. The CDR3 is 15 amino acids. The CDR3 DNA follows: TGTGCCAGCAGCAAAGCACCTGGCAGCGATCAGCCCCAGCATTTT. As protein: CASSKAPGSDQPQHF.